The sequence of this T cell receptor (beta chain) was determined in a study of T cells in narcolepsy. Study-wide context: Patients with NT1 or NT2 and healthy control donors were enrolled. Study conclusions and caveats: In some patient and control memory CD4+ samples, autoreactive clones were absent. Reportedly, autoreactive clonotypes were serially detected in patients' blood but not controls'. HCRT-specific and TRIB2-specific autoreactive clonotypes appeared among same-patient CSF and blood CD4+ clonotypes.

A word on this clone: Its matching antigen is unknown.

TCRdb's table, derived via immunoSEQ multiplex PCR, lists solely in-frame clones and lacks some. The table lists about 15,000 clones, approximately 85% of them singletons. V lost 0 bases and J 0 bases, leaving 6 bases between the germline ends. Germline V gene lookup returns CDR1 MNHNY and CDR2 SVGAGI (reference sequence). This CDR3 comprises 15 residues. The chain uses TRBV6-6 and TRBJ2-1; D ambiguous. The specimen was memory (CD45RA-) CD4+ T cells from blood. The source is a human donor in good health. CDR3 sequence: CASSYSWGSYNEQFF. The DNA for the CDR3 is TGTGCCAGCAGTTACTCGTGGGGCTCCTACAATGAGCAGTTCTTC.